This T cell receptor beta chain was identified in a study of human T cells and chemical hapten exposure. A single record per CDR3 protein comes from TCRdb applying MiXCR to the RACE reads. The sample carries approximately 79,000 distinct CDR3 sequences, about a tenth recorded once. The study's findings and limits: No shift was seen in TCRs above 1 in 1000 frequency with DPC sensitization. Significantly more large CDR3 similarity clusters arose among expanded TCRs than among controls.

There are 11 residues in the CDR3. From germline, CDR1 is SQVTM and CDR2 ANQGSEA. The V gene lost 6 bases and the J gene lost 10 bases, with 15 bases spanning the gap. Time point meaning: patch test 1, 2 weeks after DPC sensitization. The sample's treatment: therapeutic diphenylcyclopropenone sensitization with weekly scalp DPC. The authors' total RNA extraction used unfractionated whole blood. This clonotype was seen a handful of times. No antigen is known for it. This chain uses TRBV29-1 with TRBJ1-1; no firm D call. The source of this sequence is a woman aged 50 to 60 with alopecia areata. Some clones in this sample may be carry-over from other donors' samples. The sequenced sample was whole blood, obtained in connection with sensitization to the hapten diphenylcyclopropenone (DPC). The DNA of the CDR3 is TGCAGCGTACTCATGGACGGGAGAGCTTTCTTT. It codes for CSVLMDGRAFF.